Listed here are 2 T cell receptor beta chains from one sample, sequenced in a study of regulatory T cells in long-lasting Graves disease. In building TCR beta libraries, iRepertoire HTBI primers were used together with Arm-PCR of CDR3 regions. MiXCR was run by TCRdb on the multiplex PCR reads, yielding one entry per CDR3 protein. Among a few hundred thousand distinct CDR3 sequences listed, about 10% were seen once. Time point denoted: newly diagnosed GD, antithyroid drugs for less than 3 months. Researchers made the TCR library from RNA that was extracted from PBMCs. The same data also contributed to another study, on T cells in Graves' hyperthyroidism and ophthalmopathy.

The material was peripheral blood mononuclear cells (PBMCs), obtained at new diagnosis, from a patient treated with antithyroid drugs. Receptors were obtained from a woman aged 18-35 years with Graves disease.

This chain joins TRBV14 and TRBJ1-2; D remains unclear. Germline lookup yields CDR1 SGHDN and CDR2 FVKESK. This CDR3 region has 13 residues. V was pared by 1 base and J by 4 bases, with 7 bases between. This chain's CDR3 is CASSQVGAYGYTF. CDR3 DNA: TGTGCCAGCAGCCAAGTAGGTGCCTATGGCTACACCTTC.

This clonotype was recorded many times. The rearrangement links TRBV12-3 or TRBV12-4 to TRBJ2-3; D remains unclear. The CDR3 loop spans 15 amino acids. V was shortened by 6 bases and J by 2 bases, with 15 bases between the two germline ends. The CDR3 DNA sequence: TGTGCCAGCAGGCCGATAGCATCTAACACAGATACGCAGTATTTT. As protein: CASRPIASNTDTQYF.